Shown below are 13 T cell receptor beta chains from a single sample sequenced in a study of cytomegalovirus exposure and HLA in healthy donors. Clones were sequenced by immunoSEQ multiplex PCR, and TCRdb holds only the in-frame ones, with some missing. This sample has about 180,000 clones, with roughly 85% found just once. Sequencing was performed on PBMCs. Receptor source: a man aged 18 to 30 in good health and CMV-seropositive.

V gene TRBV5-1 combines with J gene TRBJ1-4; 7 bases align to TRBD1. The CDR3 covers 15 residues. Per the germline V gene, CDR1 is SGHRS and CDR2 is YFSETQ. V trimming: 5 bases; J trimming: 0 bases; junction bases outside the gene matches: 4. The CDR3 bases are TGCGCCAGCAGGGAGGGGACAGCAACTAATGAAAAACTGTTTTTT. Protein product: CASREGTATNEKLFF.

The chain has TRBV15 and TRBJ2-1, with 10 nucleotides matching TRBD2. The J segment lost 3 bases and the V segment lost 5 bases, leaving 4 bases of the junction unmatched. The CDR3 has 15 amino acids. The germline V gene encodes CDR1 LNHNV and CDR2 YYDKDF (reference sequence). The CDR3 region has the DNA TGTGCCACCAGCGCCACTAGCGGGAACTACAATGAGCAGTTCTTC. This codes for CATSATSGNYNEQFF.

The chain carries TRBV28 and TRBJ1-2; tentatively, D is TRBD1 (5 bases). Germline CDR1 MDHEN, CDR2 SYDVKM. The CDR3 is 14 residues long. V lost 5 bases to trimming and J lost 4 bases, with 14 bases between them. In DNA form, the CDR3 reads TGTGCCAGCAGTGCCTGGGGGGAGGGCTATGGCTACACCTTC. Residues: CASSAWGEGYGYTF.

V is TRBV27 and J is TRBJ1-5; 11 bases line up with TRBD1. The CDR3 totals 15 residues. The V gene end was trimmed by 6 bases and the J gene end by 6 bases; junction bases not matched to a gene: 7. Looked up from germline, CDR1 is MNHEY and CDR2 is SMNVEV (reference sequence). CDR3 region: CASRPGQGASQPQHF. The DNA of the CDR3 is TGTGCCAGCAGACCCGGACAGGGGGCTTCTCAGCCCCAGCATTTT.

As for this clone: The junction does not match germline at one end; this may be a read error. The gene calls are TRBV6-1 and TRBJ2-5; 8 bases are shared with TRBD2. The germline gives CDR1 MNHNS, CDR2 SASEGT. The CDR3 contains 15 residues. The chain's CDR3 is CASSEARSGSETQYF. CDR3 bases: TGTGCCAGCAGCGAAGCCCGGAGCGGGAGTGAGACCCAGTACTTC.

This chain joins TRBV28 and TRBJ1-1; no clear D. This CDR3 has 14 amino acids. Per germline, CDR1 MDHEN and CDR2 SYDVKM. The V and J ends lost 5 bases and 0 bases respectively, with 10 bases between them. The CDR3 here is CASSPPAVNTEAFF. In nucleotides, the CDR3 is TGTGCCAGCAGTCCCCCGGCGGTGAACACTGAAGCTTTCTTT.

The chain uses TRBV18 and TRBJ1-5; maybe TRBD1 (5 bases). Germline CDR1 and CDR2: KGHSH and LQKENI. Trimming stripped 4 bases from V and 0 bases from J, with 10 bases between. The CDR3 has 15 residues. CDR3 protein: CASSLADNSNQPQHF. CDR3 DNA: TGTGCCAGCTCACTGGCGGACAATAGCAATCAGCCCCAGCATTTT.

This chain uses TRBV5-8 with TRBJ1-6; 7 bases fit TRBD1. CDR3 length: 16 residues. Germline V gives CDR1 SGHTS, CDR2 YDEGEE. V dropped 3 bases and J dropped 1; count of bases not matched to a gene: 4. The CDR3 loop reads CASSWGQPSYNSPLHF. CDR3 coding DNA: TGTGCCAGCAGCTGGGGACAGCCGTCCTATAATTCACCCCTCCACTTT. Using reference TRBV5-8 and TRBJ1-6 for the parts outside the CDR3, the full variable domain is EAGVTQSPTHLIKTRGQQATLRCSPISGHTSVYWYQQALGLGLQFLLWYDEGEERNRGNFPPRFSGRQFPNYSSELNVNALELEDSALYLCASSWGQPSYNSPLHFGNGTRLTVT.

CDR3 nucleotide sequence: TGTGCCAGCACTTCTCCTGCCAGGGAGGGAGCCTATGGCTACACCTTC. Protein sequence: CASTSPAREGAYGYTF. The V gene is TRBV28, the J gene TRBJ1-2; D might be TRBD1 (5 bases). V lost 7 bases to trimming and J lost 4 bases, with 22 bases between them. Germline CDR1 is MDHEN and CDR2 is SYDVKM. The CDR3 contains 16 residues.

The rearrangement joins TRBV28 to TRBJ2-7, with 10 bases fitting TRBD1. J gave up 5 bases and V 4 bases, and 8 bases lay outside the gene matches. The CDR3 is 15 residues long. Germline V gives CDR1 MDHEN, CDR2 SYDVKM. CDR3 coding DNA: TGTGCCAGCAGTTACCGGGACAGGGGCAAACACGAGCAGTACTTC. Protein sequence: CASSYRDRGKHEQYF.

This sequence joins TRBV27 and TRBJ1-2, with 7 positions matching TRBD1. Germline CDR1 and CDR2: MNHEY and SMNVEV (reference sequence). The CDR3 is made up of 17 amino acids. V lost 2 bases, J lost 0 bases, and 9 bases stayed unmatched. The CDR3 DNA sequence: TGTGCCAGCAGTTTAGAGGGGACAGCGCGAACTAACTATGGCTACACCTTC. Translation: CASSLEGTARTNYGYTF.

The gene calls are TRBV10-3 and TRBJ2-1; no definite D call. Germline lookup yields CDR1 ENHRY and CDR2 SYGVKD. The V gene lost 0 bases and the J gene lost 3 bases, with 12 bases spanning the gap. The CDR3 has 16 residues. The DNA for the CDR3 is TGTGCCATCAGTGAGTCGGCCCCCAGTATCTACAATGAGCAGTTCTTC. Translated, it gives CAISESAPSIYNEQFF.

This chain links TRBV4-1 with TRBJ2-5; maybe TRBD1 (5 bases). The germline gives CDR1 MGHRA, CDR2 YSYEKL. Between the trimmed V and J ends, which lost 1 base and 4 bases, there was a span of 7 bases. The CDR3 is made up of 13 amino acids. The CDR3 loop reads CASSQAGAETQYF. The CDR3 coding sequence is TGCGCCAGCAGCCAAGCTGGGGCAGAGACCCAGTACTTC.